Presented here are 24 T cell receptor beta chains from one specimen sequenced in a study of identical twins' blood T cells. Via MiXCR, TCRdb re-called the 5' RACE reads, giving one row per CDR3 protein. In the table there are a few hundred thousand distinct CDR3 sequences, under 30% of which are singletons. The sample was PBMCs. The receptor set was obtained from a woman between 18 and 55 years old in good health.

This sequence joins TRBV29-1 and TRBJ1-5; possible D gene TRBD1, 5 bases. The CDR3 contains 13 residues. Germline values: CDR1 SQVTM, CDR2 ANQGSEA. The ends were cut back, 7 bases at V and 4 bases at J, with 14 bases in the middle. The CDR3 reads CSARDGMNQPQHF. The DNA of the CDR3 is TGCAGCGCCCGGGACGGTATGAATCAGCCCCAGCATTTT. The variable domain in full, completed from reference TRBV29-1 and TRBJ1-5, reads SAVISQKPSRDICQRGTSLTIQCQVDSQVTMMFWYRQQPGQSLTLIATANQGSEATYESGFVIDKFPISRPNLTFSTLTVSNMSPEDSSIYLCSARDGMNQPQHFGDGTRLSIL.

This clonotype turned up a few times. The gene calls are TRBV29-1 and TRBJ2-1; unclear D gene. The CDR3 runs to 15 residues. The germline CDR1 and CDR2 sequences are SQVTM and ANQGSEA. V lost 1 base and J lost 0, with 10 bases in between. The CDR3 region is CSVEGVQYSYNEQFF. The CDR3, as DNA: TGCAGCGTTGAAGGGGTCCAGTACTCCTACAATGAGCAGTTCTTC.

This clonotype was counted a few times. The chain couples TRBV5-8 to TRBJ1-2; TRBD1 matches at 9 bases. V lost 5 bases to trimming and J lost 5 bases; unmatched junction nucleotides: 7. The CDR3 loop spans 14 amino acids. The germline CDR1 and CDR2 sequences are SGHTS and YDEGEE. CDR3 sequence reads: CASSTGQGAYGYTF. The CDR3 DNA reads TGTGCCAGCAGTACGGGACAGGGCGCATATGGCTACACCTTC. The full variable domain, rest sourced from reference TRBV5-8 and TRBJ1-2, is EAGVTQSPTHLIKTRGQQATLRCSPISGHTSVYWYQQALGLGLQFLLWYDEGEERNRGNFPPRFSGRQFPNYSSELNVNALELEDSALYLCASSTGQGAYGYTFGSGTRLTVV.

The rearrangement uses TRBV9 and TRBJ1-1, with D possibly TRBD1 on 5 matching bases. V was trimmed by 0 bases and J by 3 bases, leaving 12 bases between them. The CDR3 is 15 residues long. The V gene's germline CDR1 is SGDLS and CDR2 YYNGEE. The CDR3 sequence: CASSVGTGGDTEAFF. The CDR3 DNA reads TGTGCCAGCAGCGTAGGGACGGGAGGGGACACTGAAGCTTTCTTT.

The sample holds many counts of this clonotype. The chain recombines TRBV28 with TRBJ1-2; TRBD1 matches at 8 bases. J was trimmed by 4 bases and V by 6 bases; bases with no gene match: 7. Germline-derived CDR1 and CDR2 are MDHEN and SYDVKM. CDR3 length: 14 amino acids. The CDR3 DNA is TGTGCCAGCAGCGCACAGGGGGTTAGCTATGGCTACACCTTC. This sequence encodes CASSAQGVSYGYTF.

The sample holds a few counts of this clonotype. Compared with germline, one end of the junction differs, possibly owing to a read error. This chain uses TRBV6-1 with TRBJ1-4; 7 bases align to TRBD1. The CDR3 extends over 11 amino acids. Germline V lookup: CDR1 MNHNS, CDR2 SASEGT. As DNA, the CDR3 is TGTGCCAGCAGTGATTTCGGACAGGCAGATTTT. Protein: CASSDFGQADF.

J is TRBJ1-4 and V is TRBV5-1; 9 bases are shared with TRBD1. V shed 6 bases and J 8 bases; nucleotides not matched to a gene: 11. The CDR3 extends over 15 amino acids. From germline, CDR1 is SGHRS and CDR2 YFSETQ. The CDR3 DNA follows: TGCGCCAGCACTCCGGGGGGACAGGGACCCGAAAAACTGTTTTTT. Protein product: CASTPGGQGPEKLFF.

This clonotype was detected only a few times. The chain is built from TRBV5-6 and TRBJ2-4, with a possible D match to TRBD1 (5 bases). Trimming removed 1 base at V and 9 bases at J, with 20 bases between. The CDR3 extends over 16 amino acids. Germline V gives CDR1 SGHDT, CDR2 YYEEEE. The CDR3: CASSLYLSGQGSIQYF. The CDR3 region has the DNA TGTGCCAGCAGCTTGTATCTATCAGGTCAGGGTAGCATTCAGTACTTC.

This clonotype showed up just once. CDR3 loop: CASSFAQGPGYTF. CDR3 bases: TGCGCCAGCAGCTTTGCTCAGGGCCCTGGCTACACCTTC. The V call is TRBV5-1, the J call TRBJ1-2; tentative D call: TRBD1 (5 bases). The CDR3 is 13 residues long. Trimming pared 2 bases from V and 7 bases from J, leaving 12 bases between. Germline CDR1 and CDR2: SGHRS and YFSETQ.

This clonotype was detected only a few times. DNA of the CDR3: TGTGCCAGCAGTCTAACCCTCTCCGGGAGCACTGAGCAGTTCTTC. Protein: CASSLTLSGSTEQFF. The chain has TRBV3-1 and TRBJ2-1; perhaps TRBD2 as D (6 bases). CDR3 length: 15 residues. Germline CDR1 and CDR2: LGHDT and YNNKEL (reference sequence). Trimming pared 6 bases from V and 9 bases from J, leaving 21 bases between.

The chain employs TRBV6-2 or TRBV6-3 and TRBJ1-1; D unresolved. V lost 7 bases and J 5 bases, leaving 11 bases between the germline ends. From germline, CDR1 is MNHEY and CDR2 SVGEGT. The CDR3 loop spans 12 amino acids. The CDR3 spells CASNRADTEAFF. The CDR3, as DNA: TGTGCCAGCAACCGGGCGGATACTGAAGCTTTCTTT.

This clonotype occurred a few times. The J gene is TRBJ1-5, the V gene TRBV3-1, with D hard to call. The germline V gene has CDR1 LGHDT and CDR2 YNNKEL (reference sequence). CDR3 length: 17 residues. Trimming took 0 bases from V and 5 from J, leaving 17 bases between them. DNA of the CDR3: TGTGCCAGCAGCCAAGATTTCCACCCGGGCCCCTATCAGCCCCAGCATTTT. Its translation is CASSQDFHPGPYQPQHF.

The CDR3 here is CASSFNRDYGYTF. The CDR3, as DNA: TGTGCCAGCAGCTTTAACAGGGACTATGGCTACACCTTC. This rearrangement joins TRBV7-9 to TRBJ1-2, with a possible D match to TRBD1 (6 bases). CDR1 and CDR2 (germline): SEHNR, FQNEAQ (reference sequence). V shed 3 bases and J shed 3 bases, with 8 bases lying between them. The length of the CDR3 is 13 residues.

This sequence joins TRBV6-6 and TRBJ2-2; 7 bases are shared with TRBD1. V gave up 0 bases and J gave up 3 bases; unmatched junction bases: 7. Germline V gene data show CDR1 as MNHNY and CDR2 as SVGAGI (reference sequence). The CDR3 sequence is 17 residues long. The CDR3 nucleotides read TGTGCCAGCAGTTACTCTTTTAAGGGGGCCCACACCGGGGAGCTGTTTTTT. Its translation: CASSYSFKGAHTGELFF.

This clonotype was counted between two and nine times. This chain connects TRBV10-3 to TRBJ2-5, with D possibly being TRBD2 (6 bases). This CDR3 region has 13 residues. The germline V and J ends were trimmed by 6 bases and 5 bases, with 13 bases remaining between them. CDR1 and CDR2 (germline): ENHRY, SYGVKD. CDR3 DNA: TGTGCCATCAGCGGGACTCGGGGGGAGACCCAGTACTTC. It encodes CAISGTRGETQYF.

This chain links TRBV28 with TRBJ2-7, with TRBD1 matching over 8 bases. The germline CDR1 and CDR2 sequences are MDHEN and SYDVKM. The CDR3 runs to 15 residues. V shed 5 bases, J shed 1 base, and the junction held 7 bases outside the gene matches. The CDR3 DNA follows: TGTGCCAGCAGTGCTCCCGGGACAGGATCCTACGAGCAGTACTTC. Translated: CASSAPGTGSYEQYF. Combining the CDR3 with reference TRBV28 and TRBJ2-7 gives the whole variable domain DVKVTQSSRYLVKRTGEKVFLECVQDMDHENMFWYRQDPGLGLRLIYFSYDVKMKEKGDIPEGYSVSREKKERFSLILESASTNQTSMYLCASSAPGTGSYEQYFGPGTRLTVT.

The CDR3 loop reads CASSPRRGSNQPQHF. CDR3 DNA sequence: TGTGCCAGCAGTCCCCGCCGGGGTTCCAATCAGCCCCAGCATTTT. The V gene is TRBV12-3 or TRBV12-4, the J gene TRBJ1-5; D call uncertain. This CDR3 contains 15 residues. Trimming shortened V by 5 bases and J by 3 bases, and 14 bases separated the two germline ends.

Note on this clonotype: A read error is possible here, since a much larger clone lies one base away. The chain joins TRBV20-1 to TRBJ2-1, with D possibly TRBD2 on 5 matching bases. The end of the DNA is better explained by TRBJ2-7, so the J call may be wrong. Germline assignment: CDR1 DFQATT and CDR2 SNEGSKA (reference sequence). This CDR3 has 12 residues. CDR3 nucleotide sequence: TGCAGTGCTAGACCACTAGTGGAAGAGCAGTACTTC. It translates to CSARPLVEEQYF.

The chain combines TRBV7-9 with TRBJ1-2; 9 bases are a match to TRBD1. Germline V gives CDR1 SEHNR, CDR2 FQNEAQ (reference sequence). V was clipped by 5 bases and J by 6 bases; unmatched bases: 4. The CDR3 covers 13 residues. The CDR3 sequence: CASSPGTGNGYTF. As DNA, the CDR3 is TGTGCCAGCAGCCCCGGGACAGGGAATGGCTACACCTTC.

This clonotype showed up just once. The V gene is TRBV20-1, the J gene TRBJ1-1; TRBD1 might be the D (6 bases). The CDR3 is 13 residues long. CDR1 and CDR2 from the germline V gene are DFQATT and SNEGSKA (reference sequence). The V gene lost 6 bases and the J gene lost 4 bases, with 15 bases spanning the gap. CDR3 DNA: TGCAGTGCAACACAGGGTGCCAGCACTGAAGCTTTCTTT. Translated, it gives CSATQGASTEAFF.

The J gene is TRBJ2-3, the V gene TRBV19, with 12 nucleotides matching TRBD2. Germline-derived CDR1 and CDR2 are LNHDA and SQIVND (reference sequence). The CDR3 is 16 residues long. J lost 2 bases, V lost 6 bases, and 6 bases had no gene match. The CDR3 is CASRQGLAGFTDTQYF. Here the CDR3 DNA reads TGTGCCAGTAGACAAGGACTAGCGGGATTCACAGATACGCAGTATTTT.

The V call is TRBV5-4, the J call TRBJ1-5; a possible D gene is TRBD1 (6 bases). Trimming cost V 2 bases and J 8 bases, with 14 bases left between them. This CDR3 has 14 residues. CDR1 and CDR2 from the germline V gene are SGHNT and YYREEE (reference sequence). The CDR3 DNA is TGTGCCAGCAGCTTACAAGGGGGGAGTGAGCCCCAGCATTTT. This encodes CASSLQGGSEPQHF.

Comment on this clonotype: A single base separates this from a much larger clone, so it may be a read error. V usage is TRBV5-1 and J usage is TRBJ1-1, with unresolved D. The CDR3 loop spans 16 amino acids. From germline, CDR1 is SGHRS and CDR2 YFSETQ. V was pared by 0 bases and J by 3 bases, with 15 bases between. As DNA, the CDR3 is TGCGCCAGCAGCTTGGCCCTCGCAGTCAGCGACACTGAAGCTTTCTTT. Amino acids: CASSLALAVSDTEAFF.

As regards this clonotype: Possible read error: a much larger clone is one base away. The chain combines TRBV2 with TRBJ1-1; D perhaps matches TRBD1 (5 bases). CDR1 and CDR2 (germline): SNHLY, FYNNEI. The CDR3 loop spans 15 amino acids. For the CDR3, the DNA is TGTGCCGGCAGTGATATTAGGCAGGGTGGCACTGAAGCTTTCTTT. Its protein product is CAGSDIRQGGTEAFF.